This paragraph reports one T cell receptor beta chain. The clone's antigen remains unknown. No quality values exist for individual bases; no much larger clone is one base distant. Peripheral blood CD8+ and CD4+ T cells from healthy donors, Susac syndrome patients and multiple sclerosis patients were profiled using high-throughput TCR beta sequencing. The multiple sclerosis controls were treatment-naive patients whose relapsing-remitting disease, either stable or active, fulfilled the revised McDonald criteria. Bulk CD8+ and CD4+ T cells were purified magnetically by negative isolation, whereas CD8+ TEMRA cells were enriched by FACS. Blood was drawn into EDTA tubes, processed within 24 hours, and PBMCs were isolated by density gradient centrifugation. PBMCs intended for TCR sequencing were frozen in liquid nitrogen and were later thawed in a 37 degrees C water bath. The sorted or isolated CD4+, CD8+ and CD8+ TEMRA cells had a purity of 90% or higher.

The entry originates in a study of CD8 T cells in Susac syndrome (dated by TCRdb to about 2019). With regard to the full study: The study used repertoire sequencing to test whether antigen drove CD8+ T cell activation and differentiation in Susac syndrome. What the authors observed across the whole study: The number of individuals in the TCR sequencing and HLA analysis was recognized as being relatively small.

RNA was extracted using the RNeasy kit, and about 0.5 to 1 microgram was reverse transcribed with random hexamers. The immunoSEQ multiplex PCR assay, which covers 54 Vbeta and 13 Jbeta segments, was used to amplify TCR beta CDR3 regions. PCR amplification bias was corrected by using a synthetic template baseline for primer optimization and computational correction. Turning to the authors' computational methods: Reads were annotated to V, D and J genes per IMGT and analyzed with immunoSEQ Analyzer, keeping only productive sequences. To calculate clonality, Shannon entropy was normalized by log2 of the number of productive unique sequences and then subtracted from one. For each patient and control, public and private clones were evaluated among the 100 most prevalent clones. Clones were defined as Susac-specific if absent from the healthy and MS cohorts, from 1052 published viral clones and from other ImmuneACCESS disease sequences. The public reads were quality trimmed at Q25 with fastp and then assembled into clones with MiXCR by TCRdb, keeping productive beta chains. Each record represents a unique CDR3 protein, reported with the most common genes and DNA among its rows. These V and J calls derive from TCRdb rather than the authors' analysis. The sample table records approximately 70,000 distinct CDR3 sequences; nearly 96% of these occur just once. 0.085% to 0.14% of the sample lies in the top ten.

CDR1 SQVTM and CDR2 ANQGSEA were looked up in the germline V gene. From the cysteine through the phenylalanine, the CDR3 covers 11 amino acids. The DNA shown is the 33-base CDR3, in frame from base 1. Cut back by 1 base and 13 bases, the V and J ends lie 12 bases apart. Sequencing input: CD4+ T cells from PBMCs. The chain uses TRBV29-1 and TRBJ2-3, with no confidently assigned D gene. This clonotype was obtained from a human donor with multiple sclerosis. The DNA reads TGCAGCGTTGAAGTTGGTGGTAACAAGTATTTT. This yields the protein CSVEVGGNKYF.